The entry below gives a single TCR beta chain sequence along with its context. What it binds is unknown. TCRdb's copy holds only in-frame clones and misses some; the assay was immunoSEQ multiplex PCR. The sample consists of about 42,000 clones, more than 70% of them appearing once. Doses given second, at about 4 or about 12 weeks, were pooled. This record belongs to a study of T cell responses to AZD1222 COVID-19 vaccine. General study findings and limits: Every sample of the repertoires postdated the peak T cell response. An increase in Spike-specific TCR breadth and depth was observed after two AZD1222 doses.

With 5 bases clipped from V and 4 bases from J, the junction kept 9 bases outside the gene matches. The germline CDR1 and CDR2 sequences are SGHAT and FQNNGV. The length of the CDR3 is 16 residues. The sequence was collected from an adult who received the AZD1222 COVID-19 vaccine. The sequenced sample was peripheral blood, obtained 28 days after the second AZD1222 dose. This rearrangement joins TRBV11-2 to TRBJ1-5, with 9 bases aligning to TRBD1. The CDR3 here is CASSLWDRAGNQPQHF. In nucleotides, the CDR3 is TGTGCCAGCAGCCTTTGGGACAGGGCTGGAAATCAGCCCCAGCATTTT.